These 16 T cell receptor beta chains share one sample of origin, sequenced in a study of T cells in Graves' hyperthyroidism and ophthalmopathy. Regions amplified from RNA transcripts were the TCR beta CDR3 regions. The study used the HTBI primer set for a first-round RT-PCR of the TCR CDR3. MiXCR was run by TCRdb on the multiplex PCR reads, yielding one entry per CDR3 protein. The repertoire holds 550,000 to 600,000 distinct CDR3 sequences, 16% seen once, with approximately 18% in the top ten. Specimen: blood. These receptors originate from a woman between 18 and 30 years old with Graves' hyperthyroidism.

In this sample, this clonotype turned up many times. Here the CDR3 reads CASSSSTGSTDTQYF. The CDR3 DNA reads TGTGCCAGCAGCTCCTCGACAGGGAGCACAGATACGCAGTATTTT. The rearrangement links TRBV7-9 to TRBJ2-3, with 7 bases fitting TRBD1. The V segment lost 4 bases and the J segment 0 bases; nucleotides outside the gene matches: 4. Germline loops: CDR1 SEHNR, CDR2 FQNEAQ (reference sequence). The CDR3 has 15 residues.

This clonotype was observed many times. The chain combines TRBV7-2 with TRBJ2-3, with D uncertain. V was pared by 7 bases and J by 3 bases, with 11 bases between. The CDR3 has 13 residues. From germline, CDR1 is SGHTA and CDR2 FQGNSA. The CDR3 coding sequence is TGTGCCAGCACTCGGCTCTCAACAGATACGCAGTATTTT. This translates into CASTRLSTDTQYF.

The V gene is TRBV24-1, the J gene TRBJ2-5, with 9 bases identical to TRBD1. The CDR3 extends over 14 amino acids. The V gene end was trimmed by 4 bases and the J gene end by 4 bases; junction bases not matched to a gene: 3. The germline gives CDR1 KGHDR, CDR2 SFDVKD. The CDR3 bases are TGTGCCACCAGTGACGTGGGACAGGGAGAGACCCAGTACTTC. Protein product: CATSDVGQGETQYF.

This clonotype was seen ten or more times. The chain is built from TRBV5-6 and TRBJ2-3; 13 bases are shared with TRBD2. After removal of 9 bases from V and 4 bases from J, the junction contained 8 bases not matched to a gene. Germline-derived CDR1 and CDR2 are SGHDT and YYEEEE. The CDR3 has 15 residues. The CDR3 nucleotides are TGTGCCACCCTACTAGCGGGGGGGAGTTCAGATACGCAGTATTTT. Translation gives CATLLAGGSSDTQYF.

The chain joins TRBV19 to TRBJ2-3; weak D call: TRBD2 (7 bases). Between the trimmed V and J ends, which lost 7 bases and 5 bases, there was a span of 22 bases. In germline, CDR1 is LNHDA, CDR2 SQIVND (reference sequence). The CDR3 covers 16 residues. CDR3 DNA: TGTGCCAGTACCCCCAACACCGGGGGGCGCATAGATACGCAGTATTTT. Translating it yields CASTPNTGGRIDTQYF.

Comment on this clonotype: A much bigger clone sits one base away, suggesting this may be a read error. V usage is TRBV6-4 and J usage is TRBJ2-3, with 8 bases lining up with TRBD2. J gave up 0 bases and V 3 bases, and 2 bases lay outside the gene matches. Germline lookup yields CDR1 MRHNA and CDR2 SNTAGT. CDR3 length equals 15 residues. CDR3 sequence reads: CASSEASGSTDTQYF. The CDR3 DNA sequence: TGTGCCAGCAGTGAGGCTAGCGGGAGCACAGATACGCAGTATTTT.

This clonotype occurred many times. The CDR3, as DNA: TGTGCCAGCGGTAATGCAGCGAACACTGAAGCTTTCTTT. This sequence encodes CASGNAANTEAFF. This sequence joins TRBV2 and TRBJ1-1; no clear D gene. Trimming removed 8 bases from V and 1 base from J, with 11 bases in between. In germline, CDR1 is SNHLY, CDR2 FYNNEI. The CDR3 has 13 amino acids.

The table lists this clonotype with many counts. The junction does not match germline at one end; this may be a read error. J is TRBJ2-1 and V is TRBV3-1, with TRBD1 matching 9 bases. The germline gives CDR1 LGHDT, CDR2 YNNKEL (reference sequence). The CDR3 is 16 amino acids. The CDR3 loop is CAGSFLGQGSYNEQFF. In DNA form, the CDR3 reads TGTGCCGGCAGCTTTCTAGGACAGGGGTCGTACAATGAGCAGTTCTTC.

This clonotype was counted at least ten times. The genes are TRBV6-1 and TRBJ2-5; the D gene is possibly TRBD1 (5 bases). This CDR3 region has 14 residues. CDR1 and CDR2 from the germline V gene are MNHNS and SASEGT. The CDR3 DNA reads TGTGACGTTGGGTCAGGCAGGGAACAAGAGACCCAGTACTTC. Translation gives CDVGSGREQETQYF.

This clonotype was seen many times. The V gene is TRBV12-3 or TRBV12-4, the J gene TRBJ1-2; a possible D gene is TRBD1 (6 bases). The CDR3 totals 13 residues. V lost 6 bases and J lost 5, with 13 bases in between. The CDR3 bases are TGTGCCAGCAGCTCGGACAGAAAATATGGCTACACCTTC. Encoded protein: CASSSDRKYGYTF.

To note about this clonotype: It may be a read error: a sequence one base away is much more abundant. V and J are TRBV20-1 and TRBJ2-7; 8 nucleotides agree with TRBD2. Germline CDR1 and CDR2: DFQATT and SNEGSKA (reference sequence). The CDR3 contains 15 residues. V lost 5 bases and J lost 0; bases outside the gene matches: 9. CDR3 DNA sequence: TGCAGTGCTTTGCGTAGCGGGGTCAGCTCCTACGAGCAGTACTTC. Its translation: CSALRSGVSSYEQYF.

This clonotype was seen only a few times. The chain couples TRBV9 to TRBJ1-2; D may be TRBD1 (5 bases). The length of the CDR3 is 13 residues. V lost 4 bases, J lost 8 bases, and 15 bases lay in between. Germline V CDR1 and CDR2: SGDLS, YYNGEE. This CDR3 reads CASSPREDGGYTF. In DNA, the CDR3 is TGTGCCAGCAGCCCCAGGGAAGACGGGGGCTACACCTTC.

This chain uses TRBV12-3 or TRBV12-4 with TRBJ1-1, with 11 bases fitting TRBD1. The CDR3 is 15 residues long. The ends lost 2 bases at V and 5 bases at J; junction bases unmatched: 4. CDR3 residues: CASSLRTGGVTEAFF. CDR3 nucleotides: TGTGCCAGCAGTTTACGGACAGGGGGCGTGACTGAAGCTTTCTTT.

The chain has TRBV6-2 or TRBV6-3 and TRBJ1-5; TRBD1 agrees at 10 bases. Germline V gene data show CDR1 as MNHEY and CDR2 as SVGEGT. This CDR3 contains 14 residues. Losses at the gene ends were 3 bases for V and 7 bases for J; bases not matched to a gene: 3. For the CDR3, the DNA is TGTGCCAGCAGTTATCGGACAGGGGGGCAGCCCCAGCATTTT. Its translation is CASSYRTGGQPQHF.

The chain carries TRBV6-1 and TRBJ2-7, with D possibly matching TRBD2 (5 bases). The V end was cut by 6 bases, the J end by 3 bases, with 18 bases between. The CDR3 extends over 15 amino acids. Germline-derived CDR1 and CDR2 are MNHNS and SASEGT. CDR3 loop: CASRVTRLLLYEQYF. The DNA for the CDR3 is TGTGCCAGCAGAGTCACTAGATTACTACTCTACGAGCAGTACTTC.

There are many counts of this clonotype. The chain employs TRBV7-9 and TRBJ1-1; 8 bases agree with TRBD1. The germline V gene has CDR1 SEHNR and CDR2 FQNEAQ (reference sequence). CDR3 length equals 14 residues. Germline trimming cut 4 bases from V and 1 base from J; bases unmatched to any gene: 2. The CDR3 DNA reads TGTGCCAGCAGCTACGGACAGGGGAACACTGAAGCTTTCTTT. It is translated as CASSYGQGNTEAFF.